This T cell receptor beta chain was sequenced in a study of cytomegalovirus exposure and HLA in healthy donors. The germline CDR1 and CDR2 sequences are SGHRS and YFSETQ. Unmatched junction bases numbered 3, after V lost 0 bases and J lost 3 bases. The CDR3 has 15 residues. The PCR used 60 Vbeta and 13 Jbeta primers. Clones were sequenced by immunoSEQ multiplex PCR, and TCRdb holds only the in-frame ones, with some missing. The repertoire holds fewer than 60,000 clones, with 72% as singletons. V and J are TRBV5-1 and TRBJ1-5; TRBD1 agrees at 7 bases. Sequenced: PBMCs. The origin of this receptor is a woman between 45 and 60 years old in good health and CMV-seropositive. CDR3 residues: CASSLAGTDNQPQHF. CDR3 nucleotides: TGCGCCAGCAGCTTGGCCGGGACAGACAATCAGCCCCAGCATTTT. Combining the CDR3 with reference TRBV5-1 and TRBJ1-5 gives the whole variable domain KAGVTQTPRYLIKTRGQQVTLSCSPISGHRSVSWYQQTPGQGLQFLFEYFSETQRNKGNFPGRFSGRQFSNSRSEMNVSTLELGDSALYLCASSLAGTDNQPQHFGDGTRLSIL.